Listed here are 23 T cell receptor beta chains from one sample, sequenced in a study of HIV-infected patients and healthy controls. Alpha and beta constant-region primers primed reverse transcription of about 470 ng RNA. Each of the alpha and beta chains got its own library through chain-specific third strand synthesis with indices. TCRdb re-derived calls from the 5' RACE reads in MiXCR, one entry per CDR3 protein. In the table there are 10,000 or so distinct CDR3 sequences, around 8% of which are singletons. The repertoire came from unfractionated whole blood and reflected all unsorted peripheral T cells. Sequencing was performed on blood. These receptors were obtained from an adult in good health.

This clonotype has just a few counts. The rearrangement links TRBV12-5 to TRBJ2-3; TRBD2 might be the D (6 bases). CDR3 length: 15 residues. V was shortened by 2 bases and J by 2 bases, with 11 bases between the two germline ends. The germline V gene has CDR1 LGHNT and CDR2 FRNRAP. The CDR3 bases are TGTGCTAGTGGTTTGATCGCGGGGATCACAGATACGCAGTATTTT. Its protein product is CASGLIAGITDTQYF. Supplemented by reference TRBV12-5 and TRBJ2-3, the full variable domain reads DARVTQTPRHKVTEMGQEVTMRCQPILGHNTVFWYRQTMMQGLELLAYFRNRAPLDDSGMPKDRFSAEMPDATLATLKIQPSEPRDSAVYFCASGLIAGITDTQYFGPGTRLTVL.

This clonotype ranks as medium-sized. The V and J genes are TRBV20-1 and TRBJ1-3, with 7 bases matching TRBD1. Germline V gene data show CDR1 as DFQATT and CDR2 as SNEGSKA (reference sequence). With V trimmed by 0 bases and J by 0 bases, 11 bases remained unmatched. CDR3 length equals 18 residues. CDR3 in DNA: TGCAGTGCTAGAGACCAGTCCCGCGACAGGGCCTCTGGAAACACCATATATTTT. Its translation is CSARDQSRDRASGNTIYF.

This clonotype is classed as medium-sized. This chain joins TRBV7-2 and TRBJ1-2; D is possibly TRBD1 (6 bases). V was pared by 5 bases and J by 4 bases, with 17 bases between. CDR3 length: 15 residues. Germline V gene sequence: CDR1 SGHTA, CDR2 FQGNSA. The CDR3 nucleotides read TGTGCCAGCAGCGCCCGACAGGCCTCCACCTATGGCTACACCTTC. Encoded protein: CASSARQASTYGYTF.

In this sample, this clonotype turned up many times. This sequence joins TRBV6-5 and TRBJ1-5; D not resolved. Germline CDR1 is MNHEY and CDR2 is SVGAGI. The CDR3 has 15 amino acids. Trimming cost V 0 bases and J 5 bases, with 11 bases left between them. The CDR3 sequence: CASSYSRRDHQPQHF. The CDR3 bases are TGTGCCAGCAGTTACTCGAGAAGGGATCATCAGCCCCAGCATTTT.

This clonotype has a count of ten or more. The V call is TRBV4-1, the J call TRBJ1-5; D gene ambiguous. CDR1 and CDR2 (germline): MGHRA, YSYEKL. The CDR3 length is 13 residues. With 4 bases removed from V and 6 bases from J, the gap between germline ends came to 10 bases. The CDR3 spells CASSPLFRQPQHF. CDR3 in DNA: TGCGCCAGCAGCCCCCTCTTTCGTCAGCCCCAGCATTTT.

This clonotype has just a few counts. The V gene is TRBV20-1, the J gene TRBJ1-5, with D tentatively TRBD1 (5 bases). With 6 bases removed from V and 4 bases from J, the gap between germline ends came to 19 bases. The CDR3 runs 15 residues. CDR1 and CDR2 from the germline V gene are DFQATT and SNEGSKA (reference sequence). CDR3 DNA sequence: TGCAGTGCCCCCGTGGGCAGGGTCCGTAATCAGCCCCAGCATTTT. Its protein is CSAPVGRVRNQPQHF.

The table lists this clonotype with many counts. The chain uses TRBV5-4 and TRBJ2-3, with 8 nucleotides matching TRBD2. CDR1 and CDR2 from the germline V gene are SGHNT and YYREEE (reference sequence). CDR3 length equals 15 residues. J was trimmed by 4 bases and V by 2 bases; bases with no gene match: 6. The CDR3, as DNA: TGTGCCAGCAGCTTCGGACTAGCTACGGCAGATACGCAGTATTTT. It encodes CASSFGLATADTQYF.

Relative to its sample, this clonotype is medium-sized (0.01 to 0.1%). This chain's CDR3 is CSVAGAQGTEAFF. The DNA of the CDR3 is TGCAGCGTAGCAGGGGCACAGGGCACTGAAGCTTTCTTT. The V call is TRBV29-1, the J call TRBJ1-1, with a tentative D call TRBD1 (6 bases). The CDR3 length is 13 residues. V was clipped by 6 bases and J by 4 bases, with 15 bases between them. Germline V gene lookup returns CDR1 SQVTM and CDR2 ANQGSEA.

By share, this clonotype counts as medium-sized. The genes are TRBV5-1 and TRBJ1-1; possibly TRBD1 for D (6 bases). The V gene's germline CDR1 is SGHRS and CDR2 YFSETQ. Trimming took off 2 bases at V and 0 bases at J, with 11 bases between the two ends. The CDR3 spans 15 residues. This CDR3 is CASSFLGAMNTEAFF. The CDR3 nucleotides are TGCGCCAGCAGCTTTTTGGGGGCCATGAACACTGAAGCTTTCTTT.

The chain has TRBV28 and TRBJ1-1; maybe TRBD1 (6 bases). Germline V gene data show CDR1 as MDHEN and CDR2 as SYDVKM. This CDR3 spans 15 amino acids. V lost 1 base and J 7 bases, leaving 16 bases between the germline ends. The CDR3 region has the DNA TGTGCCAGCAGTTTATTGATCGGGGCAGGGGTTGAAGCTTTCTTT. It specifies CASSLLIGAGVEAFF. Together with reference TRBV28 and TRBJ1-1, the CDR3 gives the full variable domain: DVKVTQSSRYLVKRTGEKVFLECVQDMDHENMFWYRQDPGLGLRLIYFSYDVKMKEKGDIPEGYSVSREKKERFSLILESASTNQTSMYLCASSLLIGAGVEAFFGQGTRLTVV.

This clonotype is labeled medium-sized. The chain's CDR3 is CAIRDGYEQYF. In DNA form, the CDR3 reads TGTGCCATCCGGGACGGCTACGAGCAGTACTTC. The chain carries TRBV10-3 and TRBJ2-7, with D possibly called TRBD1 or TRBD2 (5 bases each). The CDR3 has 11 residues. Germline loops: CDR1 ENHRY, CDR2 SYGVKD. V was shortened by 8 bases and J by 3 bases, with 8 bases between the two germline ends.

This clonotype rates as medium-sized. CDR3 loop: CASSLEGGNEKLFF. CDR3 coding DNA: TGCGCCAGCAGCTTGGAAGGGGGAAATGAAAAACTGTTTTTT. V usage is TRBV5-1 and J usage is TRBJ1-4, with a tentative D call TRBD1 (6 bases). From germline, CDR1 is SGHRS and CDR2 YFSETQ. The CDR3 runs to 14 residues. The V gene lost 0 bases and the J gene lost 5 bases, with 8 bases spanning the gap. Looking up the rest from reference TRBV5-1 and TRBJ1-4 gives the full variable domain: KAGVTQTPRYLIKTRGQQVTLSCSPISGHRSVSWYQQTPGQGLQFLFEYFSETQRNKGNFPGRFSGRQFSNSRSEMNVSTLELGDSALYLCASSLEGGNEKLFFGSGTQLSVL.

Sample share makes this clonotype medium-sized. The chain employs TRBV7-2 and TRBJ1-2, with TRBD1 identical over 7 bases. The germline CDR1 and CDR2 sequences are SGHTA and FQGNSA. This CDR3 comprises 14 residues. V lost 1 base, J lost 7 bases, and 6 bases stayed unmatched. In nucleotides, the CDR3 is TGTGCCAGCAGCTTAGGAGACAGGGTGCGTGGCTACACCTTC. Protein sequence: CASSLGDRVRGYTF.

Sample share makes this clonotype medium-sized (0.01 to 0.1%). The rearrangement links TRBV14 to TRBJ1-1; weak D call: TRBD1 (5 bases). V shed 3 bases and J shed 3 bases, with 8 bases lying between them. This CDR3 spans 13 amino acids. CDR1 is SGHDN and CDR2 is FVKESK in the germline V gene. The CDR3 reads CASSQTVHTEAFF. CDR3 nucleotide sequence: TGTGCCAGCAGCCAGACAGTTCACACTGAAGCTTTCTTT.

In its sample, this clonotype was seen many times. The rearrangement joins TRBV4-2 to TRBJ1-4; maybe TRBD1 (5 bases). This CDR3 region has 16 residues. Germline-derived CDR1 and CDR2 are LGHNA and YNFKEQ. V was clipped by 1 base and J by 1 base, with 10 bases between them. CDR3 region: CASSQVLGETNEKLFF. For the CDR3, the DNA is TGTGCCAGCAGCCAAGTTTTGGGGGAAACTAATGAAAAACTGTTTTTT.

Relative to its sample, this clonotype is medium-sized (0.01 to 0.1%). The rearrangement links TRBV4-1 to TRBJ1-5; D unresolved. Germline CDR1 reads MGHRA; CDR2 reads YSYEKL. CDR3 length equals 15 residues. Trimming took off 0 bases at V and 7 bases at J, with 13 bases between the two ends. Here the CDR3 reads CASSQDGFQLQPQHF. The CDR3 nucleotides read TGCGCCAGCAGCCAAGATGGGTTTCAGTTACAGCCCCAGCATTTT.

This clonotype has only a few counts. V usage is TRBV29-1 and J usage is TRBJ1-1; TRBD1 agrees at 7 bases. CDR1 is SQVTM, CDR2 ANQGSEA, per germline. The CDR3 runs to 14 residues. With 1 base clipped from V and 5 bases from J, the junction kept 7 bases outside the gene matches. The CDR3 sequence: CSVEAPGGRTEAFF. The CDR3 DNA follows: TGCAGCGTTGAAGCCCCAGGGGGAAGGACTGAAGCTTTCTTT.

The chain carries TRBV11-2 and TRBJ2-7, with D maybe TRBD2 (5 bases). Trimming pared 4 bases from V and 5 bases from J, leaving 15 bases between. Germline V CDR1 and CDR2: SGHAT, FQNNGV. CDR3 size: 14 residues. CDR3 nucleotide sequence: TGTGCCAGCAGCTGGAGGACGGTGGGTAACGAGCAGTACTTC. Its protein is CASSWRTVGNEQYF.

This clonotype was observed at least ten times. The chain combines TRBV11-2 with TRBJ1-2; D gene ambiguous. The germline gives CDR1 SGHAT, CDR2 FQNNGV. Trimming pared 1 base from V and 4 bases from J, leaving 1 base between. The CDR3 runs to 11 residues. As DNA, the CDR3 is TGTGCCAGCAGCTTAGGCTATGGCTACACCTTC. It encodes CASSLGYGYTF.

V and J are TRBV19 and TRBJ1-5; no clear D. V shed 5 bases and J shed 5 bases, with 7 bases lying between them. Germline assignment: CDR1 LNHDA and CDR2 SQIVND (reference sequence). The CDR3 totals 12 residues. The CDR3 is CASSLRDQPQHF. CDR3 nucleotides: TGTGCCAGTAGTCTCCGAGATCAGCCCCAGCATTTT. The complete variable domain, with remaining parts taken from reference TRBV19 and TRBJ1-5, reads DGGITQSPKYLFRKEGQNVTLSCEQNLNHDAMYWYRQDPGQGLRLIYYSQIVNDFQKGDIAEGYSVSREKKESFPLTVTSAQKNPTAFYLCASSLRDQPQHFGDGTRLSIL.

This clonotype was seen many times. The CDR3 DNA sequence: TGTGCCAGCAGCGTAGGAGTCGGGCCTAACACTGAAGCTTTCTTT. It is translated as CASSVGVGPNTEAFF. J is TRBJ1-1 and V is TRBV9, with D unresolved. The CDR3 consists of 15 residues. Germline V CDR1 and CDR2: SGDLS, YYNGEE. Deletions cut 0 bases from V and 2 bases from J, with 11 bases between.

At least ten counts were recorded for this clonotype. This chain links TRBV11-3 with TRBJ2-5, with D possibly called TRBD1 or TRBD2 (6 bases each). Germline V gives CDR1 SGHNT, CDR2 YENEEA. Trimming took off 4 bases at V and 7 bases at J, with 13 bases between the two ends. The CDR3 runs 13 residues. In DNA, the CDR3 is TGTGCCAGCAGCTCCCGTGAGGGGGGGACCCAGTACTTC. It encodes CASSSREGGTQYF.

This clonotype is medium-sized in the sample. V usage is TRBV6-1 and J usage is TRBJ2-7; no clear D gene. Trimming took off 6 bases at V and 2 bases at J, with 8 bases between the two ends. Germline CDR1 MNHNS, CDR2 SASEGT. This CDR3 contains 12 residues. CDR3 amino acids: CASRSPAYEQYF. The CDR3 DNA follows: TGTGCCAGCAGGTCCCCAGCCTACGAGCAGTACTTC.